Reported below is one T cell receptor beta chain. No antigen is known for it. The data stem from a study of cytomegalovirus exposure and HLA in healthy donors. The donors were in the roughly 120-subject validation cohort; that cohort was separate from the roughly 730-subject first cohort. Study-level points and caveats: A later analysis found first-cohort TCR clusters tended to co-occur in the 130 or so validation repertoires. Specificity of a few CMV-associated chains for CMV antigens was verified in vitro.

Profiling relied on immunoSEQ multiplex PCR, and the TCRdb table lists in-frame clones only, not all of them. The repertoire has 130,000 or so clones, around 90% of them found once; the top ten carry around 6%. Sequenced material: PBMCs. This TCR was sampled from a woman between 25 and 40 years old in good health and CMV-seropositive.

CDR3 protein: CATSRDLLAGSSYNEQFF. The CDR3 DNA is TGTGCCACCAGCAGAGATTTACTAGCGGGGAGCTCCTACAATGAGCAGTTCTTC. This sequence joins TRBV15 and TRBJ2-1; 10 bases agree with TRBD2. The CDR3 has 18 amino acids. Germline loops: CDR1 LNHNV, CDR2 YYDKDF (reference sequence). V shed 0 bases, J shed 0 bases, and the junction held 5 bases outside the gene matches.